These 32 T cell receptor beta chains were all obtained from the same sample, sequenced in a study of blood T cell repertoires in COVID-19. Profiled with immunoSEQ multiplex PCR; TCRdb holds only in-frame clones, not every one. Here the sample spans 150,000 to 200,000 clones, 60% to 85% being singletons. Sequenced material: peripheral blood. The receptors originated from a woman aged 50 to 60 with active or convalescent COVID-19.

The rearrangement joins TRBV18 to TRBJ1-3; no reliable D call. V lost 0 bases and J 0 bases, leaving 9 bases between the germline ends. CDR1 and CDR2 from the germline V gene are KGHSH and LQKENI. The CDR3 consists of 16 residues. The CDR3 region has the DNA TGTGCCAGCTCACCACCCCGTTCCTTCTCTGGAAACACCATATATTTT. Translation gives CASSPPRSFSGNTIYF.

This clone was observed once. The chain uses TRBV5-6 and TRBJ2-3; D possibly corresponds to TRBD2 (5 bases). This CDR3 is 16 amino acids long. The V and J ends lost 4 bases and 4 bases respectively, with 19 bases between them. Germline values: CDR1 SGHDT, CDR2 YYEEEE. DNA of the CDR3: TGTGCCAGCAGCCCGCGAGTGAGCGTCGGGGCAGATACGCAGTATTTT. Its protein product is CASSPRVSVGADTQYF.

The chain joins TRBV5-5 to TRBJ2-2; D gene ambiguous. V shed 0 bases and J shed 2 bases, with 5 bases lying between them. The CDR3 length is 14 residues. Germline V gene sequence: CDR1 SGHKS, CDR2 YYEKEE (reference sequence). The CDR3 loop reads CASSLVRNTGELFF. Here the CDR3 DNA reads TGTGCCAGCAGCTTGGTTCGTAACACCGGGGAGCTGTTTTTT. The entire variable domain, with the rest obtained from reference TRBV5-5 and TRBJ2-2, is as follows: DAGVTQSPTHLIKTRGQQVTLRCSPISGHKSVSWYQQVLGQGPQFIFQYYEKEERGRGNFPDRFSARQFPNYSSELNVNALLLGDSALYLCASSLVRNTGELFFGEGSRLTVL.

The chain links TRBV3-1 (or the pseudogene TRBV3-2) to TRBJ2-1, with TRBD2 matching 10 bases. The CDR3 is 17 residues long. Germline CDR1 LGHDT, CDR2 YNNKEL (reference sequence). V was clipped by 3 bases and J by 0 bases; unmatched bases: 5. Written as DNA, the CDR3 is TGTGCCAGCAGCCAGCGCGGACTAGCGGCCTCCTACAATGAGCAGTTCTTC. Translated: CASSQRGLAASYNEQFF.

The chain employs TRBV7-9 and TRBJ2-7, with 7 bases lining up with TRBD2. From germline, CDR1 is SEHNR and CDR2 FQNEAQ (reference sequence). This CDR3 has 15 residues. V shed 3 bases, J shed 1 base, and the junction held 6 bases outside the gene matches. CDR3 residues: CASSFASGISYEQYF. CDR3 coding DNA: TGTGCCAGCAGCTTCGCTAGCGGAATTTCCTACGAGCAGTACTTC.

This clone appeared a single time. V usage is TRBV28 and J usage is TRBJ2-2, with 13 nucleotides matching TRBD2. J lost 9 bases, V lost 5 bases, and 6 bases had no gene match. CDR1 and CDR2 (germline): MDHEN, SYDVKM. The CDR3 sequence is 15 residues long. This chain's CDR3 is CASSGTSGIRRELFF. The CDR3 DNA reads TGTGCCAGCAGTGGGACTAGCGGGATCCGCCGGGAGCTGTTTTTT.

This sequence joins TRBV19 and TRBJ1-1, with no clear D. CDR3 length: 14 amino acids. CDR1 is LNHDA, CDR2 SQIVND, per germline (reference sequence). Between the trimmed V and J ends, which lost 2 bases and 5 bases, there was a span of 12 bases. In DNA form, the CDR3 reads TGTGCCAGTAGTATACGGCGGGAAAGGACTGAAGCTTTCTTT. This translates into CASSIRRERTEAFF. The variable domain in full, completed from reference TRBV19 and TRBJ1-1, reads DGGITQSPKYLFRKEGQNVTLSCEQNLNHDAMYWYRQDPGQGLRLIYYSQIVNDFQKGDIAEGYSVSREKKESFPLTVTSAQKNPTAFYLCASSIRRERTEAFFGQGTRLTVV.

CDR3 loop: CASTPWGGNEQFF. For the CDR3, the DNA is TGTGCCAGCACCCCATGGGGGGGCAATGAGCAGTTCTTC. The chain links TRBV2 to TRBJ2-1, with 7 bases aligning to TRBD2. The V and J ends lost 7 bases and 6 bases, in that order; junction bases with no gene match: 6. The length of the CDR3 is 13 residues. The germline gives CDR1 SNHLY, CDR2 FYNNEI.

The chain links TRBV18 to TRBJ2-1; no clear D. CDR1 KGHSH and CDR2 LQKENI come from the germline V gene. This CDR3 is 13 amino acids long. V lost 3 bases and J lost 8, with 11 bases in between. This CDR3 is CASSPPTQDEQFF. In DNA, the CDR3 is TGTGCCAGCTCACCCCCAACCCAGGATGAGCAGTTCTTC.

The rearrangement joins TRBV28 to TRBJ2-4; D gene unclear. Germline V gene sequence: CDR1 MDHEN, CDR2 SYDVKM. The ends were cut back, 6 bases at V and 0 bases at J, with 15 bases in the middle. This CDR3 comprises 16 residues. For the CDR3, the DNA is TGTGCCAGCAGCCCAGGTGGTAGGCTAGCCAAAAACATTCAGTACTTC. Amino acid sequence: CASSPGGRLAKNIQYF. Filled out from reference TRBV28 and TRBJ2-4, the complete variable domain reads DVKVTQSSRYLVKRTGEKVFLECVQDMDHENMFWYRQDPGLGLRLIYFSYDVKMKEKGDIPEGYSVSREKKERFSLILESASTNQTSMYLCASSPGGRLAKNIQYFGAGTRLSVL.

The chain carries TRBV27 and TRBJ1-1; D gene unclear. Trimming removed 0 bases at V and 1 base at J, with 18 bases between. CDR3 size: 18 residues. From germline, CDR1 is MNHEY and CDR2 SMNVEV (reference sequence). DNA of the CDR3: TGTGCCAGCAGTTTATCGTGGACGAGGGCCATTAAGAACACTGAAGCTTTCTTT. It yields the protein CASSLSWTRAIKNTEAFF.

The gene calls are TRBV6-4 and TRBJ1-6; D is possibly TRBD1 (6 bases). Germline values: CDR1 MRHNA, CDR2 SNTAGT. Trimming removed 6 bases from V and 10 bases from J, with 13 bases in between. CDR3 length: 13 amino acids. The CDR3 sequence is CASRRDNGSPLHF. The CDR3 DNA reads as TGTGCCAGCAGGAGGGACAACGGGTCACCCCTCCACTTT.

V usage is TRBV2 and J usage is TRBJ2-3; D remains unclear. The germline V gene encodes CDR1 SNHLY and CDR2 FYNNEI. The CDR3 extends over 13 amino acids. V lost 1 base and J lost 6, with 8 bases in between. In nucleotides, the CDR3 is TGTGCCAGCAGTGAAGGGGCTGGGGATACGCAGTATTTT. This encodes CASSEGAGDTQYF. Combining the CDR3 with reference TRBV2 and TRBJ2-3 gives the whole variable domain EPEVTQTPSHQVTQMGQEVILRCVPISNHLYFYWYRQILGQKVEFLVSFYNNEISEKSEIFDDQFSVERPDGSNFTLKIRSTKLEDSAMYFCASSEGAGDTQYFGPGTRLTVL.

This chain links TRBV7-2 with TRBJ2-2, with D possibly TRBD1 on 6 matching bases. V was shortened by 1 base and J by 5 bases, with 17 bases between the two germline ends. The CDR3 consists of 17 residues. CDR1 is SGHTA, CDR2 FQGNSA, per germline. CDR3 DNA sequence: TGTGCCAGCAGCTTAGTTTCGACTCCCCAGGGGACCGGGGAGCTGTTTTTT. It is translated as CASSLVSTPQGTGELFF.

The DNA of the CDR3 is TGCAGTGCTAGTATATTAGCGGGAGGTCGCACAGATACGCAGTATTTT. This encodes CSASILAGGRTDTQYF. The chain combines TRBV20-1 with TRBJ2-3; 10 nucleotides line up with TRBD2. The V and J ends lost 3 bases and 1 base, in that order; junction bases with no gene match: 7. Germline loops: CDR1 DFQATT, CDR2 SNEGSKA (reference sequence). There are 16 residues in the CDR3.

Note on this clone: Compared with germline, one end of the junction differs, possibly owing to a read error. The same CDR3 can be traced to other DNA sequences in this sample. The J gene is TRBJ2-3, the V gene TRBV11-2; 10 bases are shared with TRBD2. Germline CDR1 reads SGHAT; CDR2 reads FQNNGV. The CDR3 sequence is 17 residues long. CDR3 in amino acids: CASSSPPEREGADTQYF. The DNA for the CDR3 is TGTGCTAGCAGCTCCCCCCCCGAGCGGGAGGGCGCAGATACGCAGTATTTT.

V gene TRBV9 combines with J gene TRBJ2-7; 15 bases are a match to TRBD2. The length of the CDR3 is 18 residues. After removal of 9 bases from V and 6 bases from J, the junction contained 19 bases not matched to a gene. Germline V gene lookup returns CDR1 SGDLS and CDR2 YYNGEE. The CDR3 spells CATAPTWFGTSGGSEQYF. The CDR3 DNA reads TGTGCCACGGCTCCTACGTGGTTCGGGACTAGCGGGGGGAGCGAGCAGTACTTC.

This chain uses TRBV30 with TRBJ2-2, with TRBD2 matching 10 bases. The CDR3 is 15 amino acids. CDR1 is GTSNPN and CDR2 is SVGIG in the germline V gene (reference sequence). The junction had 5 bases not matched to a gene; V was cut back by 4 bases and J by 3 bases. Written as DNA, the CDR3 is TGTGCCTGGAAGCTAGCGGGAGCGGACACCGGGGAGCTGTTTTTT. Translating gives CAWKLAGADTGELFF.

A few counts support this clone. The chain has TRBV29-1 and TRBJ1-2, with D unclear. The length of the CDR3 is 13 residues. The V gene's germline CDR1 is SQVTM and CDR2 ANQGSEA. CDR3 nucleotide sequence: TGCAGTTTTGGGGAGGACCCCAACTATGGCTACACCTTC. It encodes CSFGEDPNYGYTF.

V gene TRBV9 combines with J gene TRBJ1-1, with 7 bases aligning to TRBD1. V was pared by 4 bases and J by 1 base, with 4 bases of the junction left unmatched. Germline V CDR1 and CDR2: SGDLS, YYNGEE. This CDR3 spans 14 amino acids. CDR3 nucleotides: TGTGCCAGCAGCAGTCGACAGGGGAACACTGAAGCTTTCTTT. It is translated as CASSSRQGNTEAFF.

The chain recombines TRBV28 with TRBJ1-1; D might be TRBD1 (6 bases). Trimming took 5 bases from V and 3 from J, leaving 16 bases between them. Germline CDR1 reads MDHEN; CDR2 reads SYDVKM. CDR3 length: 15 residues. The CDR3 reads CASSILAGADTEAFF. The CDR3 bases are TGTGCCAGCAGTATCCTCGCAGGGGCGGACACTGAAGCTTTCTTT.

V usage is TRBV7-3 and J usage is TRBJ2-1; 7 bases agree with TRBD2. CDR1 and CDR2 from the germline V gene are SGHTA and FQGTGA. The V and J ends lost 5 bases and 6 bases, in that order; junction bases with no gene match: 10. The CDR3 sequence is 15 residues long. The CDR3 reads CASSPRLGEGNEQFF. CDR3 sequence (DNA): TGTGCCAGCAGCCCTCGGTTAGGGGAGGGCAATGAGCAGTTCTTC.

The chain is built from TRBV4-1 and TRBJ2-2, with 7 nucleotides matching TRBD1. The length of the CDR3 is 15 residues. J gave up 5 bases and V 4 bases, and 7 bases lay outside the gene matches. Germline CDR1 and CDR2: MGHRA and YSYEKL. In DNA, the CDR3 is TGCGCCAGCAGCCGCGACAGGGAACGAACCGGGGAGCTGTTTTTT. Its translation is CASSRDRERTGELFF.

The chain combines TRBV10-3 with TRBJ1-5; perhaps TRBD1 as D (6 bases). The V end lost 0 bases, the J end lost 6 bases, and 12 bases lay between the germline ends. Looked up from germline, CDR1 is ENHRY and CDR2 is SYGVKD. The CDR3 is 15 amino acids. The DNA for the CDR3 is TGTGCCATCAGTGAGTCCGACAGGTATGGTCAGCCCCAGCATTTT. As protein: CAISESDRYGQPQHF.

The chain links TRBV11-3 to TRBJ1-1; D is unclear. The V end was cut by 0 bases, the J end by 4 bases, with 9 bases between. From germline, CDR1 is SGHNT and CDR2 YENEEA. The CDR3 is made up of 14 amino acids. CDR3 sequence reads: CASSLDPTSTEAFF. The DNA for the CDR3 is TGTGCCAGCAGCTTAGATCCCACAAGCACTGAAGCTTTCTTT.

The CDR3 coding sequence is TGTGCCAGCAGCCCCGTGCGGGGGGCTGGGGCCAACGTCCTGACTTTC. Encoded protein: CASSPVRGAGANVLTF. The V gene is TRBV3-1 (or the pseudogene TRBV3-2), the J gene TRBJ2-6, with 8 bases lining up with TRBD2. This CDR3 contains 16 residues. Unmatched junction bases numbered 4, after V lost 4 bases and J lost 2 bases. CDR1 is LGHDT, CDR2 YNNKEL, per germline (reference sequence).

This CDR3 is CASNGQGSYEQYF. Here the CDR3 DNA reads TGCGCCAGCAACGGACAGGGCTCCTACGAGCAGTACTTC. The genes are TRBV10-1 and TRBJ2-7; the match to TRBD1 covers 8 bases. The CDR3 totals 13 residues. V lost 7 bases, J lost 0 bases, and 2 bases stayed unmatched. Germline V gene data show CDR1 as WNHNN and CDR2 as SYGVQD (reference sequence).

This sequence joins TRBV29-1 and TRBJ2-7; TRBD1 aligns across 8 bases. The CDR3 length is 13 residues. Germline CDR1 SQVTM, CDR2 ANQGSEA. The DNA of the CDR3 is TGCAACCCTTTGGGACAGGACTCCTACGAGCAGTACTTC. Translation: CNPLGQDSYEQYF.

The CDR3 DNA follows: TGTGCCAGCAGCTCTGTCACAGGGCATGCCTCCTACGAGCAGTACTTC. This encodes CASSSVTGHASYEQYF. The rearrangement uses TRBV7-2 and TRBJ2-7; D is possibly TRBD1 (6 bases). Germline loops: CDR1 SGHTA, CDR2 FQGNSA. This CDR3 is built from 16 residues. V was pared by 4 bases and J by 0 bases, with 16 bases between.

This clone occurred a few times. The V gene is TRBV7-2, the J gene TRBJ1-3; D is unclear. V dropped 5 bases and J dropped 0 bases, with 20 bases sitting between them. Germline CDR1 and CDR2: SGHTA and FQGNSA. CDR3 length equals 18 residues. The CDR3 is CASSPLSSSRSSGNTIYF. The DNA for the CDR3 is TGTGCCAGCAGCCCCCTCTCGAGCTCGCGGAGCTCTGGAAACACCATATATTTT.

This chain connects TRBV12-3 or TRBV12-4 to TRBJ1-5; D is unresolved. This CDR3 is built from 12 residues. V shed 4 bases and J shed 4 bases, with 5 bases lying between them. In nucleotides, the CDR3 is TGTGCCAGCAGTTCACGGAATCAGCCCCAGCATTTT. This codes for CASSSRNQPQHF.

The chain combines TRBV19 with TRBJ1-1; D gene uncertain. Germline assignment: CDR1 LNHDA and CDR2 SQIVND (reference sequence). The CDR3 has 12 residues. Deletions cut 6 bases from V and 5 bases from J, with 10 bases between. The DNA for the CDR3 is TGTGCCAGTAGAACCTGGGCTACTGAAGCTTTCTTT. Protein: CASRTWATEAFF.